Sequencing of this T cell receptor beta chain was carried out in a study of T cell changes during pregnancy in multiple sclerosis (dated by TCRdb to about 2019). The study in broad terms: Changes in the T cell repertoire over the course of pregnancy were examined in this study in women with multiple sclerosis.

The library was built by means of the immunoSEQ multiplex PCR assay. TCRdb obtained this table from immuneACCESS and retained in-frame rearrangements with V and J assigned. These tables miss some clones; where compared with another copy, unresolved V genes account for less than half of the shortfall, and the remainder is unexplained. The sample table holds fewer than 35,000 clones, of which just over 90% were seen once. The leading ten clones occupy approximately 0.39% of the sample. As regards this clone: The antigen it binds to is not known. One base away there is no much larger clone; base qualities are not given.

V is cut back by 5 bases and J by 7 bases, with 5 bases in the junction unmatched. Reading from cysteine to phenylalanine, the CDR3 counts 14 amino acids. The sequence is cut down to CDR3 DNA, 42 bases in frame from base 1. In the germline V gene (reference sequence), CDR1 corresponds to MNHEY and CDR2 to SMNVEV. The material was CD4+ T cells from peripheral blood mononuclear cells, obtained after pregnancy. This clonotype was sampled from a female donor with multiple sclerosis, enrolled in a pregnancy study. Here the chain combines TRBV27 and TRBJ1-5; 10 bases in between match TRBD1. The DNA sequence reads TGTGCCAGCAGTGACAGGGGGCTGGGACAGCCCCAGCATTTT. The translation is CASSDRGLGQPQHF.